Reported below is one T cell receptor (beta chain). Antigen unknown. The source material, RNA transcripts, was used to amplify TCR beta CDR3 regions. The primer set for the first-round RT-PCR of the TCR CDR3 was HTBI. Each CDR3 protein gets one entry after TCRdb re-called the multiplex PCR reads with MiXCR. The sample records 650,000 to 850,000 distinct CDR3 sequences, around a sixth being singletons. This CDR3 has 12 residues. Trimming took 6 bases from V and 7 from J, leaving 10 bases between them. The source of the sample is a study of T cells in Graves' hyperthyroidism and ophthalmopathy. General study points: Most thyroid clonotypes with frequency above 0.001 were detected in blood.

This receptor was obtained from a woman aged 50 to 65 with Graves' hyperthyroidism that later progressed to Graves' ophthalmopathy. Source material: blood. The rearrangement joins TRBV12-3 or TRBV12-4 to TRBJ2-1, with TRBD2 as a possible D gene (5 bases). The CDR3 DNA reads as TGTGCCAGCAGGGGCGGGTGGAATGAGCAGTTCTTC. Residues: CASRGGWNEQFF.